What follows is one T cell receptor beta chain and its context. This sample stems from a study of cytomegalovirus exposure and HLA in healthy donors. The table came from immunoSEQ multiplex PCR; TCRdb's copy has only in-frame clones and leaves some out. Of roughly 150,000 clones in the sample, over 85% are singletons; the top ten hold 10%. This CDR3 is built from 13 residues. The V end lost 3 bases, the J end lost 12 bases, and 15 bases lay between the germline ends. Germline assignment: CDR1 MDHEN and CDR2 SYDVKM. V usage is TRBV28 and J usage is TRBJ2-1; D may be TRBD2 (5 bases). This clonotype was sampled from a woman between 18 and 29 years old in good health and CMV-seropositive. The sample taken for sequencing was PBMCs. CDR3 region: CASSFPTGIGQFF. CDR3 DNA sequence: TGTGCCAGCAGTTTCCCCACGGGGATTGGGCAGTTCTTC.